This T cell receptor beta chain was obtained from a study of early stage breast cancer tumors. Turning to the study itself: Around 10-fold was the mean read coverage per sample. Findings of the study overall: Compared with adjacent normal breast tissue, tumors showed roughly 2.4-fold greater T cell density and higher clonality.

Per the germline V gene, CDR1 is SEHNR and CDR2 is FQNEAQ (reference sequence). V lost 5 bases and J 4 bases, leaving 12 bases between the germline ends. This CDR3 is 14 amino acids long. Sequencing used immunoSEQ multiplex PCR; TCRdb keeps in-frame clones, though not all of them. The sample holds approximately 75,000 clones, 65% to 85% seen once. Note on this clone: The antigen is not known.

Specimen: blood. The receptor was isolated from a person aged 40 to 49 with breast cancer. The chain is built from TRBV7-9 and TRBJ2-1; no clear D gene. CDR3 protein: CASSPFGTYNEQFF. In DNA, the CDR3 is TGTGCCAGCAGCCCTTTCGGAACTTACAATGAGCAGTTCTTC. The full variable domain, completed using reference TRBV7-9 and TRBJ2-1, is DTGVSQNPRHKITKRGQNVTFRCDPISEHNRLYWYRQTLGQGPEFLTYFQNEAQLEKSRLLSDRFSAERPKGSFSTLEIQRTEQGDSAMYLCASSPFGTYNEQFFGPGTRLTVL.